This passage covers 26 T cell receptor beta chains from one sample sequenced in a study of T cells after posttransplantation cyclophosphamide. Measured with immunoSEQ multiplex PCR; TCRdb has only the in-frame clones, and not every one. The sample holds 8,000 to 10,000 clones, nearly 99% seen once. Sequences were obtained from naive CD8+ T cells sorted from PBMCs. The receptors shown here come from a middle-aged man in good health, CMV-negative, and a related stem cell transplant donor.

This rearrangement joins TRBV10-3 to TRBJ1-2, with TRBD1 as a possible D gene (6 bases). This CDR3 spans 14 amino acids. Germline CDR1 reads ENHRY; CDR2 reads SYGVKD. Trimming took 0 bases from V and 4 from J, leaving 9 bases between them. CDR3 bases: TGTGCCATCAGTGAGTCGGACAGATCCTATGGCTACACCTTC. This translates into CAISESDRSYGYTF.

The gene calls are TRBV19 and TRBJ2-5, with 7 bases identical to TRBD2. With 4 bases clipped from V and 2 bases from J, the junction kept 4 bases outside the gene matches. CDR1 is LNHDA, CDR2 SQIVND, per germline (reference sequence). CDR3 size: 14 residues. This chain's CDR3 is CASSRAAGQETQYF. Written as DNA, the CDR3 is TGTGCCAGTAGTAGAGCAGCGGGACAAGAGACCCAGTACTTC.

The chain combines TRBV7-9 with TRBJ2-7; weak D call: TRBD2 (6 bases). Trimming took 1 base from V and 7 from J, leaving 17 bases between them. This CDR3 is 15 amino acids long. Germline CDR1 and CDR2: SEHNR and FQNEAQ (reference sequence). The CDR3 spells CASSLGRDPVGEQYF. The CDR3 DNA follows: TGTGCCAGCAGCTTAGGGAGGGACCCTGTCGGGGAGCAGTACTTC.

The rearrangement uses TRBV4-3 and TRBJ2-7; D may be TRBD1 (6 bases). Trimming removed 4 bases at V and 0 bases at J, with 10 bases between. The CDR3 totals 14 residues. CDR1 and CDR2 (germline): LGHNA, YSLEER. This CDR3 reads CASSRQENSYEQYF. DNA of the CDR3: TGCGCCAGCAGCCGACAGGAGAACTCCTACGAGCAGTACTTC.

The V and J genes are TRBV7-3 and TRBJ2-3; D remains unclear. V was clipped by 1 base and J by 2 bases, with 13 bases between them. Germline CDR1 is SGHTA and CDR2 is FQGTGA. The CDR3 is made up of 16 amino acids. The CDR3 loop reads CASSLMGSSLTDTQYF. CDR3 sequence (DNA): TGTGCCAGCAGCTTAATGGGCAGTTCTCTCACAGATACGCAGTATTTT.

The chain has TRBV7-3 and TRBJ1-2, with TRBD1 as a possible D gene (5 bases). The CDR3 length is 20 residues. Trimming shortened V by 4 bases and J by 5 bases, and 32 bases separated the two germline ends. The germline gives CDR1 SGHTA, CDR2 FQGTGA. The CDR3 nucleotides read TGTGCCAGCAGCTCAATTGGTAGGGGCACAACCGGCGATCGTTGGTATGGCTACACCTTC. This translates into CASSSIGRGTTGDRWYGYTF.

The V call is TRBV9, the J call TRBJ1-2; 11 bases align to TRBD1. This CDR3 spans 19 amino acids. The V gene's germline CDR1 is SGDLS and CDR2 YYNGEE. The junction had 18 bases not matched to a gene; V was cut back by 4 bases and J by 4 bases. CDR3 coding DNA: TGTGCCAGCAGCTCAGCTGGTAAACGGGACAGGGGGATTCTCTATGGCTACACCTTC. Its translation is CASSSAGKRDRGILYGYTF.

CDR3 nucleotide sequence: TGTGCCAGCAGTCGTAACTCCTACGAGCAGTACTTC. This translates into CASSRNSYEQYF. The chain recombines TRBV5-6 with TRBJ2-7, with unresolved D. The germline V gene encodes CDR1 SGHDT and CDR2 YYEEEE. The length of the CDR3 is 12 residues. Trimming shortened V by 5 bases and J by 0 bases, and 6 bases separated the two germline ends.

The chain links TRBV4-2 to TRBJ2-7, with D possibly matching TRBD2 (5 bases). The CDR3 consists of 14 residues. Germline loops: CDR1 LGHNA, CDR2 YNFKEQ. Trimming removed 5 bases at V and 6 bases at J, with 17 bases between. CDR3 region: CASSYSQRPPEQYF. The CDR3, as DNA: TGTGCCAGCAGCTACTCTCAGCGGCCTCCCGAGCAGTACTTC.

V is TRBV6-6 and J is TRBJ2-7; D not certain. CDR3 size: 11 residues. CDR1 and CDR2 (germline): MNHNY, SVGAGI (reference sequence). Trimming left V 6 bases short and J 6 bases short, with 9 bases between. In nucleotides, the CDR3 is TGTGCCAGCAGCCCCTCGGGCGAGCAGTACTTC. Translating gives CASSPSGEQYF.

This chain links TRBV29-1 with TRBJ2-7; D might be TRBD2 (5 bases). Germline loops: CDR1 SQVTM, CDR2 ANQGSEA. With 3 bases removed from V and 6 bases from J, the gap between germline ends came to 12 bases. The CDR3 loop spans 12 amino acids. The CDR3 protein is CSVEGDRAEQYF. The CDR3 DNA is TGCAGCGTTGAGGGAGACCGCGCCGAGCAGTACTTC.

This clone has only one observation. The rearrangement uses TRBV11-3 and TRBJ2-2; possible D gene TRBD2, 6 bases. The germline gives CDR1 SGHNT, CDR2 YENEEA. The CDR3 has 18 amino acids. Trimming stripped 2 bases from V and 6 bases from J, with 22 bases between. The CDR3 sequence: CASSLNYANGGPPGELFF. CDR3 in DNA: TGTGCCAGCAGCTTAAATTACGCGAATGGAGGGCCTCCCGGGGAGCTGTTTTTT.

This chain joins TRBV7-3 and TRBJ2-3; D may be TRBD2 (5 bases). Germline V gene data show CDR1 as SGHTA and CDR2 as FQGTGA. This CDR3 region has 17 residues. The ends were cut back, 0 bases at V and 1 base at J, with 14 bases in the middle. The CDR3 sequence is CASSLTMASLGTDTQYF. The DNA of the CDR3 is TGTGCCAGCAGCTTAACGATGGCTAGCCTGGGCACAGATACGCAGTATTTT.

V gene TRBV6-5 combines with J gene TRBJ2-3, with 7 bases that match TRBD1. The CDR3 length is 16 residues. V dropped 0 bases and J dropped 5; count of bases not matched to a gene: 8. CDR1 is MNHEY and CDR2 is SVGAGI in the germline V gene. The DNA of the CDR3 is TGTGCCAGCAGTTACTCGTCAGGGGGTGAAGGAGATACGCAGTATTTT. Protein: CASSYSSGGEGDTQYF.

The DNA of the CDR3 is TGTGCCAGCACTTTACCGGGACTTGCGGTCTACGAGCAGTACTTC. Its protein is CASTLPGLAVYEQYF. V and J are TRBV2 and TRBJ2-7; tentatively, D is TRBD2 (6 bases). Germline CDR1 SNHLY, CDR2 FYNNEI. Trimming took off 7 bases at V and 3 bases at J, with 19 bases between the two ends. CDR3 length: 15 amino acids.

The chain has TRBV9 and TRBJ2-6; D unresolved. CDR1 and CDR2 (germline): SGDLS, YYNGEE. The V end was cut by 2 bases, the J end by 4 bases, with 4 bases between. The CDR3 loop spans 13 amino acids. CDR3 in amino acids: CASSVSGANVLTF. The CDR3 DNA reads as TGTGCCAGCAGCGTCTCCGGGGCCAACGTCCTGACTTTC.

The V gene is TRBV11-1, the J gene TRBJ2-7, with D hard to call. The CDR3 loop spans 16 amino acids. Germline loops: CDR1 SGHAT, CDR2 FQDESV (reference sequence). Trimming shortened V by 1 base and J by 0 bases, and 13 bases separated the two germline ends. As DNA, the CDR3 is TGTGCCAGCAGCTTAGGCGGCTTGGCGGACTCCTACGAGCAGTACTTC. It codes for CASSLGGLADSYEQYF.

This clone is a singleton in its sample. The rearrangement links TRBV11-2 to TRBJ2-7, with D uncertain. The CDR3 contains 12 residues. V lost 1 base, J lost 3 bases, and 4 bases lay in between. The germline V gene encodes CDR1 SGHAT and CDR2 FQNNGV. CDR3 region: CASSLGSYEQYF. The CDR3 region has the DNA TGTGCCAGCAGCTTAGGGAGCTACGAGCAGTACTTC. The full variable domain, in which reference TRBV11-2 and TRBJ2-7 provide the parts outside the CDR3, is EAGVAQSPRYKIIEKRQSVAFWCNPISGHATLYWYQQILGQGPKLLIQFQNNGVVDDSQLPKDRFSAERLKGVDSTLKIQPAKLEDSAVYLCASSLGSYEQYFGPGTRLTVT.

The chain recombines TRBV30 with TRBJ2-7; D possibly corresponds to TRBD2 (6 bases). The CDR3 is 13 residues long. In germline, CDR1 is GTSNPN, CDR2 SVGIG (reference sequence). The CDR3 region has the DNA TGTGCTTTTACCGGGGAGGCCACATACGAGCAGTACTTC. Protein product: CAFTGEATYEQYF.

The chain has TRBV27 and TRBJ2-1; TRBD2 matches 8 bases. Germline CDR1 MNHEY, CDR2 SMNVEV (reference sequence). V lost 3 bases and J lost 9; bases outside the gene matches: 4. This CDR3 is 13 amino acids long. Here the CDR3 reads CASSFGSGSEQFF. CDR3 DNA sequence: TGTGCCAGCAGTTTCGGAAGCGGGAGTGAGCAGTTCTTC.

The chain employs TRBV9 and TRBJ2-1; 9 bases align to TRBD2. V was pared by 3 bases and J by 7 bases, with 8 bases of the junction left unmatched. The CDR3 has 15 residues. Per the germline V gene, CDR1 is SGDLS and CDR2 is YYNGEE. CDR3 DNA: TGTGCCAGCAGCGCTGGACTAGCGAGTGGGAATGAGCAGTTCTTC. Translating gives CASSAGLASGNEQFF.

J is TRBJ2-1 and V is TRBV27, with a tentative D call TRBD2 (5 bases). In germline, CDR1 is MNHEY, CDR2 SMNVEV (reference sequence). The V end was cut by 0 bases, the J end by 9 bases, with 15 bases between. CDR3 length: 15 amino acids. CDR3 sequence (DNA): TGTGCCAGCAGTTTATCGCCGGTGAGCGCGGGTGAGCAGTTCTTC. Translating it yields CASSLSPVSAGEQFF.

The chain uses TRBV9 and TRBJ2-7; 7 bases align to TRBD1. From germline, CDR1 is SGDLS and CDR2 YYNGEE. The CDR3 has 15 amino acids. V dropped 0 bases and J dropped 6; count of bases not matched to a gene: 9. DNA for the CDR3: TGTGCCAGCAGCGTAGTTGGGACAGCTATCGGCGAGCAGTACTTC. Amino acids: CASSVVGTAIGEQYF.

The chain links TRBV7-3 to TRBJ2-1; 7 bases align to TRBD2. The germline gives CDR1 SGHTA, CDR2 FQGTGA. V lost 5 bases to trimming and J lost 4 bases; unmatched junction nucleotides: 11. The CDR3 contains 16 residues. In DNA form, the CDR3 reads TGTGCCAGCAGCAGCTTAGGGAGGGAGGTTTACAATGAGCAGTTCTTC. As protein: CASSSLGREVYNEQFF.

The chain employs TRBV9 and TRBJ1-3; D gene uncertain. CDR1 and CDR2 from the germline V gene are SGDLS and YYNGEE. The CDR3 has 17 amino acids. The V end was cut by 4 bases, the J end by 0 bases, with 17 bases between. The CDR3 DNA reads as TGTGCCAGCAGCCCACGCGGCGTGGGGAGCTCTGGAAACACCATATATTTT. Amino acids: CASSPRGVGSSGNTIYF.

J is TRBJ2-1 and V is TRBV7-9; 9 positions match TRBD1. J gave up 5 bases and V 8 bases, and 4 bases lay outside the gene matches. Germline loops: CDR1 SEHNR, CDR2 FQNEAQ (reference sequence). This CDR3 region has 13 residues. The CDR3 bases are TGTGCCAGCGGGACAGGGTGGGACAATGAGCAGTTCTTC. Translation: CASGTGWDNEQFF. The variable domain in full, with the rest retrieved from reference TRBV7-9 and TRBJ2-1, is DTGVSQNPRHKITKRGQNVTFRCDPISEHNRLYWYRQTLGQGPEFLTYFQNEAQLEKSRLLSDRFSAERPKGSFSTLEIQRTEQGDSAMYLCASGTGWDNEQFFGPGTRLTVL.